The present T cell receptor beta chain was sequenced within a study of blood T cells in healthy people across ages. The study's findings and limits: Correlation between TCR beta diversity and naive T cell percentage was strong.

In its sample, this clonotype was seen a few times. Antigen specificity is unknown. Sample-barcoded 5' priming and a J-beta primer mix drove a second PCR of about 7 to 11 cycles. Every cDNA molecule bore a tag from a template-switch adaptor containing 12 random nucleotides. From the 5' RACE reads, TCRdb called clonotypes with MiXCR, one entry per CDR3 protein. Of around 1.5 million distinct CDR3 sequences listed, roughly 40% were seen once; the top ten hold 7.9%. The CDR3 is 15 residues long. In germline, CDR1 is MNHEY, CDR2 SVGAGI. Germline trimming cut 6 bases from V and 5 bases from J; bases unmatched to any gene: 6.

The chain employs TRBV6-5 and TRBJ2-3, with 12 bases aligning to TRBD2. Sequenced input: blood. The sequence came from a woman aged 18 to 35 in good health. The CDR3 sequence: CASSHGLAGRDTQYF. The CDR3 coding sequence is TGTGCCAGCAGCCACGGACTAGCGGGAAGAGATACGCAGTATTTT.